This T cell receptor beta chain was sequenced in a study of blood T cell repertoires in COVID-19. The CDR3 is made up of 16 amino acids. The table came from immunoSEQ multiplex PCR; TCRdb's copy has only in-frame clones and leaves some out. Among about 120,000 clones listed, over 75% were seen once. The source of this sequence is a woman aged 65 to 85 who had recovered from COVID-19. The source material was peripheral blood. The genes are TRBV21-1 and TRBJ2-3; the DNA was not used to check the table's D call, TRBD1. TRBV21-1 is tagged as a pseudogene. CDR3 DNA: TGTGCCAGCAGCTACTGCCGGGACAGGGGGGTGGATACGCAGTATTTT. Its translation: CASSYCRDRGVDTQYF.